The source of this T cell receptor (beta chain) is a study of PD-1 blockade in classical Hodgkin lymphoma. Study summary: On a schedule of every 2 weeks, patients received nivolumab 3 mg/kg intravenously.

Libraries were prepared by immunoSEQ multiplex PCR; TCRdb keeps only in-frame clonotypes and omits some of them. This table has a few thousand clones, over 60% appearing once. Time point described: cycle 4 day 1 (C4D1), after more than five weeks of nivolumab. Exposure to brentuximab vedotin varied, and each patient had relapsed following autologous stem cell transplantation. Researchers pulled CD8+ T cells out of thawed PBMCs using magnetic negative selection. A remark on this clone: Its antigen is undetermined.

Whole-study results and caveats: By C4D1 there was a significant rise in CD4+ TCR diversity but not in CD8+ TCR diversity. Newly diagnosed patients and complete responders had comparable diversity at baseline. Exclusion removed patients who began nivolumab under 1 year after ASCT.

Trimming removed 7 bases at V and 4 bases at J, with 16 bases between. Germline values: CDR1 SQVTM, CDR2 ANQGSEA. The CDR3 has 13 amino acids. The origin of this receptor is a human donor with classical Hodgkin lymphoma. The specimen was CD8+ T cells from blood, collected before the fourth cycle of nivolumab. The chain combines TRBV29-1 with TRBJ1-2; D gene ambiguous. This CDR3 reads CSAKRADSYGYTF. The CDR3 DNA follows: TGCAGCGCAAAACGAGCAGACTCCTATGGCTACACCTTC.